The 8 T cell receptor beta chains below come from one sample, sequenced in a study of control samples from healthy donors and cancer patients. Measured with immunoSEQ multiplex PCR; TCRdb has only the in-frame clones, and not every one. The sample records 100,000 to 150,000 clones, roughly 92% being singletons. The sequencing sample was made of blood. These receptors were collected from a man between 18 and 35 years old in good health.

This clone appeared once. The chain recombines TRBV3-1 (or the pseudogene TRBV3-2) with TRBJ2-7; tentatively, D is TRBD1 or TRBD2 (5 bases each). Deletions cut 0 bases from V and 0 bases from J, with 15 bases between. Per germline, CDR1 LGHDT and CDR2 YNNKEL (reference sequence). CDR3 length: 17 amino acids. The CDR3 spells CASSQDFGGRSSYEQYF. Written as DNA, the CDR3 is TGTGCCAGCAGCCAAGATTTTGGGGGTCGTAGCTCCTACGAGCAGTACTTC.

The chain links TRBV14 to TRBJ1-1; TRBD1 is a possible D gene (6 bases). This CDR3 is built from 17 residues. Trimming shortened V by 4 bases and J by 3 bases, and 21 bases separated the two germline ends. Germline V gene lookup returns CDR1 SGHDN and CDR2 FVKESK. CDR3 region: CASSPLSLQAGDTEAFF. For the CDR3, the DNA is TGTGCCAGCAGCCCCTTATCCTTACAAGCAGGGGACACTGAAGCTTTCTTT.

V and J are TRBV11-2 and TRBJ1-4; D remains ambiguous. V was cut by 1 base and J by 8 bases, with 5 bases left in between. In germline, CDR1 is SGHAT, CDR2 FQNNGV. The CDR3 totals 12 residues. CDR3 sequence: CASSLGSEKLFF. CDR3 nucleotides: TGTGCCAGCAGCTTAGGCAGCGAAAAACTGTTTTTT.

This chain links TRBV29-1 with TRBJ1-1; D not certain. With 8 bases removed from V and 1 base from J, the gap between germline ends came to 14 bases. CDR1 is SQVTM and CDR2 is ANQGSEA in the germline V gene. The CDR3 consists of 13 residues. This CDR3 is CSSAEGTNTEAFF. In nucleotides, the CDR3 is TGCAGCTCAGCTGAAGGAACGAACACTGAAGCTTTCTTT.

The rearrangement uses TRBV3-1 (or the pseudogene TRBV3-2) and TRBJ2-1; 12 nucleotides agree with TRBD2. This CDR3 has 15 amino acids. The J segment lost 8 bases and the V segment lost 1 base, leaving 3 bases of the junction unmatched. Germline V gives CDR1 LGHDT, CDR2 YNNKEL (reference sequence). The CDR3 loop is CASSQASGGVHEQFF. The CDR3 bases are TGTGCCAGCAGCCAAGCTAGCGGGGGGGTCCATGAGCAGTTCTTC.

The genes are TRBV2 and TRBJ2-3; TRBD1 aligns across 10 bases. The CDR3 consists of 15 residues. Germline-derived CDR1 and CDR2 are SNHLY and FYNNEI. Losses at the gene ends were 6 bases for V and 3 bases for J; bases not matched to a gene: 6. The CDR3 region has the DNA TGTGCCAGCAGGGAGACAGGGGGCATGACAGATACGCAGTATTTT. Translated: CASRETGGMTDTQYF.

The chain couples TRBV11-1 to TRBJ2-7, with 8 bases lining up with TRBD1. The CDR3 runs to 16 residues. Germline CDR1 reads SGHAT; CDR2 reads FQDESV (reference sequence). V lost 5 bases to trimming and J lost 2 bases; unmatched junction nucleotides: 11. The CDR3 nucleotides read TGTGCCAGCAGCCGCACCGGGACAGGCGTTACCTACGAGCAGTACTTC. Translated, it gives CASSRTGTGVTYEQYF.

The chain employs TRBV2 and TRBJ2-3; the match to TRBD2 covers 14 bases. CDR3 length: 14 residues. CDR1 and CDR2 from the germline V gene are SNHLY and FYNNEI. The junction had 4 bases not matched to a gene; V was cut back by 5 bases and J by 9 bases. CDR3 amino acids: CASSPRTSGGTQYF. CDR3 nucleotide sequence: TGTGCCAGCAGTCCTAGGACTAGCGGGGGGACGCAGTATTTT.